The clone carrying this T cell receptor beta chain was seen a handful of times. This sample was included in a study of T cells in Graves' hyperthyroidism and ophthalmopathy. For Graves' hyperthyroidism to be stable, ophthalmopathy could not progress within 18 months. Hyperthyroidism in the patients, aged 18 to 65, was newly diagnosed and under 2 months in duration. Diagnoses rested on clinical symptoms, serum thyroxine and TRAb, thyroid ultrasound and orbital computed tomography. V shed 11 bases, J shed 0 bases, and the junction held 14 bases outside the gene matches. The CDR3 has 17 amino acids. Per germline, CDR1 SGHTA and CDR2 FQGNSA. TCR beta CDR3 regions were amplified from RNA transcripts. TCR CDR3 regions were first amplified by RT-PCR with HTBI primers. TCRdb called the multiplex PCR reads again in MiXCR, with one record for every CDR3 protein. The sample records 560,000 or so distinct CDR3 sequences, approximately 44% being singletons.

V and J are TRBV7-2 and TRBJ2-7, with 12 bases identical to TRBD2. The TCR sequence derives from a woman younger than 30 with Graves' hyperthyroidism. Sequencing was carried out using peripheral blood or thyroid tissue (not recorded which). The CDR3 loop is CASSPGTSGHYSYEQYF. CDR3 coding DNA: TGTGCCTCCTCACCCGGGACTAGCGGGCATTACTCCTACGAGCAGTACTTC. Full variable domain (outside the CDR3, taken from reference TRBV7-2 and TRBJ2-7): GAGVSQSPSNKVTEKGKDVELRCDPISGHTALYWYRQSLGQGLEFLIYFQGNSAPDKSGLPSDRFSAERTGGSVSTLTIQRTQQEDSAVYLCASSPGTSGHYSYEQYFGPGTRLTVT.